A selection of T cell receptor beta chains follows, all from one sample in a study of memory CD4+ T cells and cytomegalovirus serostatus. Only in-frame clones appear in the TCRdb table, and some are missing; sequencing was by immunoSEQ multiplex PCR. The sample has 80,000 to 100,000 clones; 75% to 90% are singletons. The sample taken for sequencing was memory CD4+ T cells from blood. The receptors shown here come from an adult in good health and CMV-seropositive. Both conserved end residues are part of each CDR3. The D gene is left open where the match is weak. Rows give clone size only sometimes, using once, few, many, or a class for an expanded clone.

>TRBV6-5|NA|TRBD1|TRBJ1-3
TGTGCCAGCAGTTACTCCCGGACAGGCTCTGGAAACACCATATATTTT
CASSYSRTGSGNTIYF
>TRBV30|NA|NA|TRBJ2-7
TGTGCCTGGAGTGTACGAGTTTCCTACGAGCAGTACTTC
CAWSVRVSYEQYF
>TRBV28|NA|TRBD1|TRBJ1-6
TGTGCCAGCAGTTCCCCGGGACAGGGGAATTCACCCCTCCACTTT
CASSSPGQGNSPLHF
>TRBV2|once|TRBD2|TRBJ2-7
TGTGCCAGCAGCCCCCGGACTAGCGGGAGCGGCGAGCAGTACTTC
CASSPRTSGSGEQYF
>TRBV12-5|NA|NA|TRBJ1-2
TGTGCTAGTGGTTTCTCAGGGTATGCCTACACCTTC
CASGFSGYAYTF
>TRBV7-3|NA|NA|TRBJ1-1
TGTGCCAGCAGCCAAATAGGGTTGAGGGGGGCCGTGAACACTGAAGCTTTCTTT
CASSQIGLRGAVNTEAFF
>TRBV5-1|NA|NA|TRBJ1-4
TGCGCCAGCAGCGACCAACTGGAGGGCGGGGGAAAACTGTTTTTT
CASSDQLEGGGKLFF
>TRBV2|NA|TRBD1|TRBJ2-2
TGTGCCAGCAGCAAACCGGGACAGGGGTTCACCGGGGAGCTGTTTTTT
CASSKPGQGFTGELFF
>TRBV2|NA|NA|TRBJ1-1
TGTGCCAGCAGTTCTGAGGGATGGAACACTGAAGCTTTCTTT
CASSSEGWNTEAFF
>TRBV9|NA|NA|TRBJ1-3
TGTGCCAGCAGCCGGCCGTCGGGAAACACCATATATTTT
CASSRPSGNTIYF
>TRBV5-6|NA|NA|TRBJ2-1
TGTGCCAGCAGCCTAAACAATGAGCAGTTCTTC
CASSLNNEQFF
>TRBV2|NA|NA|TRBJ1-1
TGTGCCAGCAGTTTGGCACTCTCGAACACTGAAGCTTTCTTT
CASSLALSNTEAFF
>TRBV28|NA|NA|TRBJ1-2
TGTGCCAGCAGTTTCCAGTCCGGACATGGTGGCTACACCTTC
CASSFQSGHGGYTF
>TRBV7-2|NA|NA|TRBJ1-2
TGTGCCAGCAGCCAAACCCTCAACTATGGCTACACCTTC
CASSQTLNYGYTF
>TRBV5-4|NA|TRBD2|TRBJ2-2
TGTGCCAGCAGCTCCCGTATAGCGGGAGGGTCAAACACCGGGGAGCTGTTTTTT
CASSSRIAGGSNTGELFF
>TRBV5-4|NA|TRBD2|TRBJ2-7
TGTGCCAGCAGCCCGGGGGGTTTAGCGGTTAGCTCCTACGAGCAGTACTTC
CASSPGGLAVSSYEQYF
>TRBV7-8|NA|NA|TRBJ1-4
TGTGCCAGCAGCCCGAGGCAGGGACCCGAAAAACTGTTTTTT
CASSPRQGPEKLFF
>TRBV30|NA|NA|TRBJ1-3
TGTGCCTGGAGTGTAGGTGGAAACACCATATATTTT
CAWSVGGNTIYF
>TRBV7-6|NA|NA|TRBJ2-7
TGTGCCAGCAGCCCGACCTCCTCGGGTGTAGTCTACGAGCAGTACTTC
CASSPTSSGVVYEQYF
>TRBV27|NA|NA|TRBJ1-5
TGTGCCAGCAGAACTTTTGTAGGTGGACAGCGGAATCAGCCCCAGCATTTT
CASRTFVGGQRNQPQHF
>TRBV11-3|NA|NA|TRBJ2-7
TGTGCCAGCAGCCCCTCCGTCGGGGCCGGGTATATGTACTTC
CASSPSVGAGYMYF
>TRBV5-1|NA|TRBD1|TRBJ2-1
TGCGCCAGCAGCCCCGGGGACAGCTCCTACAATGAGCAGTTCTTC
CASSPGDSSYNEQFF
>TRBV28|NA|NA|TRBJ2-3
TGTGCCGGGGGCGGGACGAGCACAGATACGCAGTATTTT
CAGGGTSTDTQYF
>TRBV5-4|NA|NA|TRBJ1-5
TGTGCCAGCAGCTTCTTTGATGGCAGGGGAAGCAATCAGCCCCAGCATTTT
CASSFFDGRGSNQPQHF
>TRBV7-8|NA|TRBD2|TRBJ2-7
TGTGCCAGCAGCTTATTGGCTAGCGGGAGGGGGGGGTCCTACGAGCAGTACTTC
CASSLLASGRGGSYEQYF
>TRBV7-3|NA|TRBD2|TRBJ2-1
TGTGCCAGCAGCCCCCGTGGGCTAGCGGGAGCCAATGAGCAGTTCTTC
CASSPRGLAGANEQFF
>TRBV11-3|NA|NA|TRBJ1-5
TGTGCCAGCAGCTTAACGTTGGTCAGGGAGGGGAAGGGCAATCAGCCCCAGCATTTT
CASSLTLVREGKGNQPQHF
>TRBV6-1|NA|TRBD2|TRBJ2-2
TGTGCCAGCAGGGAAGGACTAGCCGGGGAGCTGTTTTTT
CASREGLAGELFF
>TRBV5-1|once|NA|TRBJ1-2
TGCGCCAGCAGCTTGGCAGGCTACCTCAACTATGGCTACACCTTC
CASSLAGYLNYGYTF
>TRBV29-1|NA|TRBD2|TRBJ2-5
TGCAGCGTGTTTCGGGGACTAGCAGAGACCCAGTACTTC
CSVFRGLAETQYF
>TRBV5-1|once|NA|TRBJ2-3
TGCGCCAGCAGCTTGGCGGGAGCCACAGATACGCAGTATTTT
CASSLAGATDTQYF
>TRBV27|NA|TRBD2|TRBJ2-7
TGTGCCAGCAGTGACGGGACTAGCGGGAAACTTACCTACGAGCAGTACTTC
CASSDGTSGKLTYEQYF
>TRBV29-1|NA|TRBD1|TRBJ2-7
TGCAGCGTTGCTAGGCGACAGGGATCCTACGAGCAGTACTTC
CSVARRQGSYEQYF
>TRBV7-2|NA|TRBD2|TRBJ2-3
TGTGCCAGCAGGTTAACTAGCGGGGCCCCCACAGATACGCAGTATTTT
CASRLTSGAPTDTQYF
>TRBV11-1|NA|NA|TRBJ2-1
TGTGCCAGCAGCACGGGGGGCTTAAATGAGCAGTTCTTC
CASSTGGLNEQFF
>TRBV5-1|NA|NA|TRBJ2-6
TGCGCCAGCAGCTTGATGGGCAGTGATGGGGCCAACGTCCTGACTTTC
CASSLMGSDGANVLTF
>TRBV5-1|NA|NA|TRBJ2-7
TGCGCCAGCAGCTCGGGGATACGATCCACCATCTCCTACGAGCAGTACTTC
CASSSGIRSTISYEQYF
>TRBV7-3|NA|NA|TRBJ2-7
TGTGCCAGCAGCTTCCAGGGGGGATACGAGCAGTACTTC
CASSFQGGYEQYF
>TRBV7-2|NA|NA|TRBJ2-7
TGTGCCAGCAGCTTTGCGGGGTTCTACGAGCAGTACTTC
CASSFAGFYEQYF
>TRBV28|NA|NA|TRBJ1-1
TGTGCCAGCAGTACCGGGAGTACTGAAGCTTTCTTT
CASSTGSTEAFF
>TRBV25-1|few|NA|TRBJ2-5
TGTGCCAGCAGTTACAGTGAAGAGACCCAGTACTTC
CASSYSEETQYF
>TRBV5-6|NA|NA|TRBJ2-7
TGTGCCAGCAGCTTAGTCGCGAAGAGCTCCTACGAGCAGTACTTC
CASSLVAKSSYEQYF
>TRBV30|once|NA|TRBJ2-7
TGTGCCTGGAGTGTACGAGCACACGAGCAGTACTTC
CAWSVRAHEQYF
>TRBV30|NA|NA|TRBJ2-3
TGTGCCTGGAGTCCGGGGCCTCAAGATACGCAGTATTTT
CAWSPGPQDTQYF
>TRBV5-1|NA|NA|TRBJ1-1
TGCGCCAGCAGCCCCCTGGGGAACACTGAAGCTTTCTTT
CASSPLGNTEAFF
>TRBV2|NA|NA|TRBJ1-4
TGTGCCAGCAGCCAAGACCGTGAAAAACTGTTTTTT
CASSQDREKLFF
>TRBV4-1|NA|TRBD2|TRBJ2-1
TGCGCCAGCAGCCAAGATTTCCCAGCGGGAGTCCCCCAGGGTGTCTTC
CASSQDFPAGVPQGVF
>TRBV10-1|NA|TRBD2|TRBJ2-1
TGCGCCAGCGGCGGGACTAGTAATAATGAGCAGTTCTTC
CASGGTSNNEQFF
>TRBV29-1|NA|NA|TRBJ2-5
TGCAGCGTTCTCTCCTACCAAGAGACCCAGTACTTC
CSVLSYQETQYF
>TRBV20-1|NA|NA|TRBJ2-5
TGCAGTGCTAGGGTGAAAGAGACCCAGTACTTC
CSARVKETQYF
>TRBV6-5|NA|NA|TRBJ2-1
TGTGCCAGCAGAATGTACAATGAGCAGTTCTTC
CASRMYNEQFF
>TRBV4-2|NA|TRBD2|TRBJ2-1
TGTGCCAGCAGCCAAGGGACTAGCGGGAGGGGCAATGAGCAGTTCTTC
CASSQGTSGRGNEQFF
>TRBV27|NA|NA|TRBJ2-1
TGTGCCAGCAGTTTAACCCGCCGGGATGAGCAGTTCTTC
CASSLTRRDEQFF
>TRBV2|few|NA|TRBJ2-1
TGTGCCAGCAGTGGGACACTCTCCTACAATGAGCAGTTCTTC
CASSGTLSYNEQFF
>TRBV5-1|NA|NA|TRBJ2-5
TGCGCCAGCAGCTTGGGGGAACCAAGAGAGACCCAGTACTTC
CASSLGEPRETQYF
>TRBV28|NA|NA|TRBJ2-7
TGTGCCAGCAGTTTTGGTCCCGGGAGCTCCTACGAGCAGTACTTC
CASSFGPGSSYEQYF